One and the same sample provided the 9 T cell receptor beta chains below, sequenced in a study of CD8 T cells in ankylosing spondylitis. TCRdb reanalysed the 5' RACE reads using MiXCR and keeps one entry per CDR3 protein. The sample holds about 42,000 distinct CDR3 sequences, 2.5% to 3.5% seen once. Specimen: blood, either unsorted or a sorted T cell fraction (not recorded which). The receptors stem from a male donor with ankylosing spondylitis or in good health (not recorded which).

This clonotype was counted ten times or more. This rearrangement joins TRBV9 to TRBJ2-7; TRBD1 matches 7 bases. The J segment lost 2 bases and the V segment lost 0 bases, leaving 2 bases of the junction unmatched. The length of the CDR3 is 14 residues. The germline V gene has CDR1 SGDLS and CDR2 YYNGEE. CDR3 sequence reads: CASSVGGQAYEQYF. In DNA form, the CDR3 reads TGTGCCAGCAGCGTAGGAGGACAGGCCTACGAGCAGTACTTC.

This clonotype was recorded many times. This chain connects TRBV9 to TRBJ2-7, with 8 bases fitting TRBD2. The CDR3 is 14 residues long. V was pared by 3 bases and J by 2 bases, with 4 bases of the junction left unmatched. Germline V gene sequence: CDR1 SGDLS, CDR2 YYNGEE. CDR3 residues: CASSAPGLAYEQYF. The CDR3 bases are TGTGCCAGCAGCGCCCCGGGACTAGCCTACGAGCAGTACTTC. Combining the CDR3 with reference TRBV9 and TRBJ2-7 gives the whole variable domain DSGVTQTPKHLITATGQRVTLRCSPRSGDLSVYWYQQSLDQGLQFLIQYYNGEERAKGNILERFSAQQFPDLHSELNLSSLELGDSALYFCASSAPGLAYEQYFGPGTRLTVT.

The table lists this clonotype with many counts. This rearrangement joins TRBV9 to TRBJ2-2, with 11 bases matching TRBD2. Germline CDR1 is SGDLS and CDR2 is YYNGEE. Losses at the gene ends were 5 bases for V and 4 bases for J; bases not matched to a gene: 4. The CDR3 runs 15 residues. The CDR3 sequence: CASREGTSGTGELFF. Written as DNA, the CDR3 is TGTGCCAGCAGAGAAGGGACTAGCGGCACCGGGGAGCTGTTTTTT.

This clonotype was counted many times. This chain uses TRBV9 with TRBJ2-2; D not resolved. Trimming stripped 0 bases from V and 5 bases from J, with 5 bases between. Germline CDR1 reads SGDLS; CDR2 reads YYNGEE. This CDR3 is 13 amino acids long. The CDR3 here is CASSVGMTGELFF. The CDR3 DNA follows: TGTGCCAGCAGCGTAGGAATGACCGGGGAGCTGTTTTTT.

In this sample, this clonotype turned up many times. This chain joins TRBV9 and TRBJ1-6; no definite D call. The germline V and J ends were trimmed by 4 bases and 1 base, with 9 bases remaining between them. Germline V CDR1 and CDR2: SGDLS, YYNGEE. CDR3 length equals 15 residues. The CDR3 coding sequence is TGTGCCAGCAGCCCGATAGGTTCCTATAATTCACCCCTCCACTTT. It specifies CASSPIGSYNSPLHF. The full variable domain, completed using reference TRBV9 and TRBJ1-6, is DSGVTQTPKHLITATGQRVTLRCSPRSGDLSVYWYQQSLDQGLQFLIQYYNGEERAKGNILERFSAQQFPDLHSELNLSSLELGDSALYFCASSPIGSYNSPLHFGNGTRLTVT.

This clonotype came up many times. The J gene is TRBJ1-1, the V gene TRBV9; 9 bases are shared with TRBD1. V lost 4 bases to trimming and J lost 1 base; unmatched junction nucleotides: 8. Per the germline V gene, CDR1 is SGDLS and CDR2 is YYNGEE. The CDR3 sequence is 16 residues long. The CDR3 coding sequence is TGTGCCAGCAGCCCCCGGACAGGGGATGGGAACACTGAAGCTTTCTTT. This sequence encodes CASSPRTGDGNTEAFF.

This clonotype was seen ten or more times. V usage is TRBV9 and J usage is TRBJ2-7, with D maybe TRBD2 (6 bases). V lost 2 bases and J 5 bases, leaving 20 bases between the germline ends. The CDR3 consists of 16 residues. In germline, CDR1 is SGDLS, CDR2 YYNGEE. The CDR3 sequence is CASSVAVGGIWDEQYF. CDR3 nucleotide sequence: TGTGCCAGCAGCGTCGCGGTGGGAGGCATATGGGACGAGCAGTACTTC. The whole variable domain, remainder taken from reference TRBV9 and TRBJ2-7, is DSGVTQTPKHLITATGQRVTLRCSPRSGDLSVYWYQQSLDQGLQFLIQYYNGEERAKGNILERFSAQQFPDLHSELNLSSLELGDSALYFCASSVAVGGIWDEQYFGPGTRLTVT.

In its sample, this clonotype was seen many times. The gene calls are TRBV9 and TRBJ2-1; 9 bases fit TRBD2. This CDR3 has 15 amino acids. The trim removed 2 bases at V and 2 bases at J, leaving 2 bases unmatched. Germline V gene lookup returns CDR1 SGDLS and CDR2 YYNGEE. This CDR3 reads CASSVTSGAYNEQFF. The DNA for the CDR3 is TGTGCCAGCAGCGTGACTAGCGGAGCCTACAATGAGCAGTTCTTC.

This clonotype came up many times. This rearrangement joins TRBV9 to TRBJ1-5, with 9 bases lining up with TRBD1. Germline V gives CDR1 SGDLS, CDR2 YYNGEE. The CDR3 extends over 15 amino acids. V was clipped by 3 bases and J by 6 bases; unmatched bases: 7. CDR3: CASSARGTGTQPQHF. CDR3 nucleotide sequence: TGTGCCAGCAGCGCACGGGGGACAGGGACTCAGCCCCAGCATTTT.